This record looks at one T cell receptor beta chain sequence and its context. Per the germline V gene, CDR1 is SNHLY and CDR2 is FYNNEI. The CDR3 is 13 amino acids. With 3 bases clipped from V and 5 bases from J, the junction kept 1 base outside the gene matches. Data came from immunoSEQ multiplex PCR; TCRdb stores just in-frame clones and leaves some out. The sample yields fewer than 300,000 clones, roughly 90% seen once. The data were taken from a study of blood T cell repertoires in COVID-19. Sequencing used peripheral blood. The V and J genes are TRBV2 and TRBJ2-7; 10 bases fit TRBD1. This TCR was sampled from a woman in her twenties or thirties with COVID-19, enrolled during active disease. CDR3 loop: CASSETGGNEQYF. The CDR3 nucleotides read TGTGCCAGCAGTGAGACAGGGGGCAACGAGCAGTACTTC.